Presented here are 24 T cell receptor beta chains from one specimen sequenced in a study of T cells after yellow fever vaccination. TCRdb ran MiXCR on the 5' RACE reads and lists one entry per CDR3 protein. The sample lists 150,000 to 200,000 distinct CDR3 sequences, roughly a tenth seen once, with about 40% in the top ten. This sample comprised CD8+ T cells sorted from PBMCs, obtained 45 days after the yellow fever booster vaccination. The origin of the receptors is a man younger than 35 who received the YFV17D yellow fever vaccine.

The chain has TRBV7-3 and TRBJ2-2; 13 nucleotides match TRBD2. After removal of 5 bases from V and 3 bases from J, the junction contained 12 bases not matched to a gene. The CDR3 sequence is 19 residues long. CDR1 and CDR2 from the germline V gene are SGHTA and FQGTGA. The CDR3 spells CASSPPPGTSGADTGELFF. The CDR3 DNA reads TGTGCCAGCAGCCCCCCCCCCGGGACTAGCGGGGCCGACACCGGGGAGCTGTTTTTT.

This clonotype was detected only a few times. The rearrangement joins TRBV7-2 to TRBJ2-5, with D hard to call. The CDR3 has 13 amino acids. V lost 8 bases and J 4 bases, leaving 14 bases between the germline ends. The germline CDR1 and CDR2 sequences are SGHTA and FQGNSA. The CDR3 coding sequence is TGTGCCAGCGGAGTCGGGCTCAGAGAGACCCAGTACTTC. Residues: CASGVGLRETQYF. Full variable domain (outside the CDR3, taken from reference TRBV7-2 and TRBJ2-5): GAGVSQSPSNKVTEKGKDVELRCDPISGHTALYWYRQSLGQGLEFLIYFQGNSAPDKSGLPSDRFSAERTGGSVSTLTIQRTQQEDSAVYLCASGVGLRETQYFGPGTRLLVL.

This clonotype was seen a handful of times. The chain recombines TRBV6-5 with TRBJ1-4, with 10 bases fitting TRBD1. CDR1 MNHEY and CDR2 SVGAGI come from the germline V gene. The CDR3 has 17 residues. After removal of 0 bases from V and 8 bases from J, the junction contained 9 bases not matched to a gene. The CDR3, as DNA: TGTGCCAGCAGTTACTCGACCGTTTGGACAGGGGGGGAAAAACTGTTTTTT. It is translated as CASSYSTVWTGGEKLFF.

This clonotype was counted between two and nine times. This chain connects TRBV5-5 to TRBJ1-5; unclear D gene. Germline V gene sequence: CDR1 SGHKS, CDR2 YYEKEE (reference sequence). Trimming pared 2 bases from V and 12 bases from J, leaving 42 bases between. CDR3 size: 22 residues. CDR3 nucleotides: TGTGCCAGCAGCTTATACTGGGGTAGAGCAGACTGTGGCTTTACCTCGGTGTCCTACCAGCATTTT. As protein: CASSLYWGRADCGFTSVSYQHF. Full variable domain (missing parts from reference TRBV5-5 and TRBJ1-5): DAGVTQSPTHLIKTRGQQVTLRCSPISGHKSVSWYQQVLGQGPQFIFQYYEKEERGRGNFPDRFSARQFPNYSSELNVNALLLGDSALYLCASSLYWGRADCGFTSVSYQHFGDGTRLSIL.

The genes are TRBV3-1 and TRBJ1-2, with no clear D. Germline loops: CDR1 LGHDT, CDR2 YNNKEL (reference sequence). V was clipped by 1 base and J by 0 bases, with 15 bases between them. The CDR3 is 17 amino acids. CDR3 in amino acids: CASSQGSLGTANYGYTF. The CDR3, as DNA: TGTGCCAGCAGCCAAGGATCCCTGGGCACAGCTAACTATGGCTACACCTTC.

This clonotype was counted between two and nine times. The rearrangement joins TRBV20-1 to TRBJ1-6; D is uncertain. The germline gives CDR1 DFQATT, CDR2 SNEGSKA (reference sequence). V shed 5 bases and J shed 9 bases, with 20 bases lying between them. The CDR3 extends over 15 amino acids. The CDR3 coding sequence is TGCAGTGCTGAAGACGACCGTTTAGGAGGTTCACCCCTCCACTTT. This encodes CSAEDDRLGGSPLHF.

V is TRBV7-8 and J is TRBJ2-1; D is perhaps TRBD1 or TRBD2 (5 bases each). CDR1 is SGHVS, CDR2 FQNEAQ, per germline. This CDR3 is 17 amino acids long. V dropped 1 base and J dropped 2 bases, with 15 bases sitting between them. CDR3: CASSLGPGPWTYNEQFF. CDR3 in DNA: TGTGCCAGCAGCTTAGGACCGGGGCCTTGGACCTACAATGAGCAGTTCTTC. Combining the CDR3 with reference TRBV7-8 and TRBJ2-1 gives the whole variable domain GAGVSQSPRYKVAKRGQDVALRCDPISGHVSLFWYQQALGQGPEFLTYFQNEAQLDKSGLPSDRFFAERPEGSVSTLKIQRTQQEDSAVYLCASSLGPGPWTYNEQFFGPGTRLTVL.

In its sample, this clonotype was seen many times. The CDR3 protein is CASSGGGTGELFF. Written as DNA, the CDR3 is TGTGCCAGCTCCGGGGGAGGCACCGGGGAGCTGTTTTTT. The chain couples TRBV12-3 or TRBV12-4 to TRBJ2-2; D may be TRBD2 (6 bases). The CDR3 length is 13 residues. V was shortened by 8 bases and J by 4 bases, with 11 bases between the two germline ends.

This clonotype was seen ten or more times. V usage is TRBV29-1 and J usage is TRBJ1-2; D gene ambiguous. Trimming left V 6 bases short and J 5 bases short, with 16 bases between. The CDR3 covers 13 residues. CDR1 is SQVTM and CDR2 is ANQGSEA in the germline V gene. In nucleotides, the CDR3 is TGCAGCGTGATCCGGGATTCGAGGTATGGCTACACCTTC. This encodes CSVIRDSRYGYTF.

Only a few counts were recorded for this clonotype. V and J are TRBV27 and TRBJ2-5, with D possibly being TRBD1 or TRBD2 (6 bases each). V was trimmed by 6 bases and J by 5 bases, leaving 10 bases between them. The CDR3 totals 12 residues. Germline V gene sequence: CDR1 MNHEY, CDR2 SMNVEV (reference sequence). The CDR3 DNA reads as TGTGCCAGCAGAACAGGGAGGGAGACCCAGTACTTC. It encodes CASRTGRETQYF.

There are a few counts of this clonotype. This chain joins TRBV6-2 or TRBV6-3 and TRBJ2-3; 8 nucleotides line up with TRBD1. CDR3 length equals 15 residues. Germline V CDR1 and CDR2: MNHEY, SVGEGT. With 5 bases clipped from V and 3 bases from J, the junction kept 7 bases outside the gene matches. CDR3 in DNA: TGTGCCAGCAGTAAAATGCGACAGGGGACAGATACGCAGTATTTT. It codes for CASSKMRQGTDTQYF.

This clonotype was detected many times. The chain joins TRBV5-1 to TRBJ2-7; D gene ambiguous. Germline loops: CDR1 SGHRS, CDR2 YFSETQ. This CDR3 has 13 residues. Trimming took off 0 bases at V and 2 bases at J, with 6 bases between the two ends. CDR3 in DNA: TGCGCCAGCAGCTTGGACACCACCTACGAGCAGTACTTC. Its protein product is CASSLDTTYEQYF.

This clonotype came up a few times. The chain uses TRBV5-1 and TRBJ2-1, with D maybe TRBD1 (5 bases). Germline V gene sequence: CDR1 SGHRS, CDR2 YFSETQ. The ends were cut back, 1 base at V and 2 bases at J, with 10 bases in the middle. This CDR3 comprises 15 residues. Here the CDR3 reads CASSLKPGPYNEQFF. Here the CDR3 DNA reads TGCGCCAGCAGCTTGAAGCCAGGGCCCTACAATGAGCAGTTCTTC.

In DNA, the CDR3 is TGTGCCAGCAGCAAAGGACAGGCCTACGAGCAGTACTTC. Translating gives CASSKGQAYEQYF. V is TRBV13 and J is TRBJ2-7; 7 bases line up with TRBD1. CDR3 length: 13 residues. V lost 5 bases to trimming and J lost 2 bases; unmatched junction nucleotides: 3. CDR1 is PRHDT, CDR2 FYEKMQ, per germline (reference sequence).

This clonotype showed up many times. The J gene is TRBJ2-1, the V gene TRBV7-8; D might be TRBD1 (6 bases). This CDR3 has 15 amino acids. V was trimmed by 1 base and J by 0 bases, leaving 7 bases between them. Germline CDR1 SGHVS, CDR2 FQNEAQ. The CDR3 DNA sequence: TGTGCCAGCAGCTTAGGGGGGCACTCCTACAATGAGCAGTTCTTC. Amino acid sequence: CASSLGGHSYNEQFF. Drawing the rest from reference TRBV7-8 and TRBJ2-1, the complete variable domain is GAGVSQSPRYKVAKRGQDVALRCDPISGHVSLFWYQQALGQGPEFLTYFQNEAQLDKSGLPSDRFFAERPEGSVSTLKIQRTQQEDSAVYLCASSLGGHSYNEQFFGPGTRLTVL.

This clonotype has just a few counts. CDR3 sequence: CASSPGFVVPLHF. In nucleotides, the CDR3 is TGTGCCAGCAGTCCAGGCTTTGTGGTCCCCCTCCACTTT. The chain joins TRBV6-5 to TRBJ1-6; D remains ambiguous. From germline, CDR1 is MNHEY and CDR2 SVGAGI. The V end lost 5 bases, the J end lost 13 bases, and 15 bases lay between the germline ends. The CDR3 spans 13 residues.

This clonotype has more than one count but fewer than ten. The J gene is TRBJ2-7, the V gene TRBV29-1; D is perhaps TRBD1 (5 bases). Germline CDR1 reads SQVTM; CDR2 reads ANQGSEA. Trimming removed 4 bases at V and 7 bases at J, with 11 bases between. The CDR3 runs to 11 residues. The chain's CDR3 is CSVVGAGEQYF. The CDR3 region has the DNA TGCAGCGTTGTTGGGGCCGGGGAGCAGTACTTC.

The chain links TRBV7-9 to TRBJ1-1, with TRBD1 as a possible D gene (5 bases). The CDR3 totals 11 residues. V was pared by 5 bases and J by 7 bases, with 8 bases between. Germline V gives CDR1 SEHNR, CDR2 FQNEAQ (reference sequence). In DNA form, the CDR3 reads TGTGCCAGCAGCCGGGACGGTGAAGCTTTCTTT. It codes for CASSRDGEAFF.

The chain is built from TRBV6-2 or TRBV6-3 and TRBJ2-2; D is unclear. This CDR3 region has 14 residues. V was shortened by 2 bases and J by 4 bases, with 8 bases between the two germline ends. Germline V gene sequence: CDR1 MNHEY, CDR2 SVGEGT. This chain's CDR3 is CASSYGVSTGELFF. The CDR3 DNA reads as TGTGCCAGCAGTTACGGGGTTTCCACCGGGGAGCTGTTTTTT.

This chain uses TRBV4-3 with TRBJ2-4; maybe TRBD1 (6 bases). The CDR3 has 17 residues. V lost 0 bases, J lost 0 bases, and 12 bases lay in between. The germline gives CDR1 LGHNA, CDR2 YSLEER. The chain's CDR3 is CASSQESRGLAKNIQYF. DNA of the CDR3: TGCGCCAGCAGCCAAGAGTCTAGGGGGTTAGCCAAAAACATTCAGTACTTC.

The sample holds a few counts of this clonotype. The gene calls are TRBV4-3 and TRBJ1-1; D may be TRBD1 (5 bases). CDR3 length: 15 amino acids. The V gene's germline CDR1 is LGHNA and CDR2 YSLEER. V was trimmed by 0 bases and J by 1 base, leaving 9 bases between them. CDR3 coding DNA: TGCGCCAGCAGCCAAGAGGGACGGTCGAACACTGAAGCTTTCTTT. Its translation: CASSQEGRSNTEAFF.

V is TRBV28 and J is TRBJ2-7; 7 positions agree with TRBD1. The CDR3 contains 14 residues. With V trimmed by 6 bases and J by 6 bases, 11 bases remained unmatched. CDR1 is MDHEN, CDR2 SYDVKM, per germline. The CDR3 DNA reads as TGTGCCAGCAGCATAACAGGGGTGTATAGCGAGCAGTACGTC. Encoded protein: CASSITGVYSEQYV.

This chain joins TRBV9 and TRBJ2-5; 7 bases are a match to TRBD1. In germline, CDR1 is SGDLS, CDR2 YYNGEE. J lost 5 bases, V lost 1 base, and 5 bases had no gene match. The CDR3 contains 14 residues. DNA of the CDR3: TGTGCCAGCAGCGTAAGGACAGGCAGGGAGACCCAGTACTTC. Translating it yields CASSVRTGRETQYF.

The chain is built from TRBV7-2 and TRBJ2-1; 10 nucleotides line up with TRBD2. The CDR3 consists of 11 residues. Germline V CDR1 and CDR2: SGHTA, FQGNSA. The trim removed 8 bases at V and 15 bases at J, leaving 7 bases unmatched. Written as DNA, the CDR3 is TGTGCCAGCGGAGATAGCGGGGGGTCGTTCTTC. Encoded protein: CASGDSGGSFF.